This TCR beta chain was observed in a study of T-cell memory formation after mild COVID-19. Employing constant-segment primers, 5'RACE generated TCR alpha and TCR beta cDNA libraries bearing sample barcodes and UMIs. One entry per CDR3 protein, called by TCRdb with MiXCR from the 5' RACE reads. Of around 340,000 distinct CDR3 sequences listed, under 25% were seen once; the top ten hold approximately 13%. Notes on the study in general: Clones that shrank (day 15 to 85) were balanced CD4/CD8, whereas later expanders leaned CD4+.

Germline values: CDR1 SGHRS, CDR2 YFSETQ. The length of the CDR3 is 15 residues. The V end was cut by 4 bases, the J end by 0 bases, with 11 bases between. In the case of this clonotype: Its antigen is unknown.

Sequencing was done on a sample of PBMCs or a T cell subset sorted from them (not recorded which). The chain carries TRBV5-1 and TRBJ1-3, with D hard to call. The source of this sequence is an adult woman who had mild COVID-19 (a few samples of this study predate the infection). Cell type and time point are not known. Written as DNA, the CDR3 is TGCGCCAGCAGCGATGGCCGGGGCTCTGGAAACACCATATATTTT. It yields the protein CASSDGRGSGNTIYF.